The following is a T cell receptor beta chain sequence with its context. The table came from immunoSEQ multiplex PCR; TCRdb's copy has only in-frame clones and leaves some out. The repertoire holds about 36,000 clones, with over 85% as singletons. The sample comes from a study of T cell changes during pregnancy in multiple sclerosis. Germline-derived CDR1 and CDR2 are GTSNPN and SVGIG (reference sequence). V lost 3 bases and J lost 0; bases outside the gene matches: 5. The CDR3 is made up of 16 amino acids. This chain uses TRBV30 with TRBJ2-3; TRBD2 matches at 11 bases. The TCR sequence derives from a female donor in good health, enrolled as a control in a pregnancy study. The source was CD4+ T cells from peripheral blood mononuclear cells, collected after pregnancy. CDR3 in amino acids: CAWSARTSGSTDTQYF. CDR3 DNA sequence: TGTGCCTGGAGCGCCCGGACTAGCGGGAGCACAGATACGCAGTATTTT.